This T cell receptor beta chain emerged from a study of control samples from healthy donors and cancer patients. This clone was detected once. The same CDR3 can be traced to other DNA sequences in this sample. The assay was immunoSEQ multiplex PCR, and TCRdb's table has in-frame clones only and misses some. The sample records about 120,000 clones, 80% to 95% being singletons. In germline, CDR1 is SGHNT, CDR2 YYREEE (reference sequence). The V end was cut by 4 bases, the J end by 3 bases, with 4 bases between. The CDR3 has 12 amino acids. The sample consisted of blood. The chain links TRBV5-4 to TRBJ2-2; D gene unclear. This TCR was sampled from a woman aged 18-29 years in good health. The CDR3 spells CASSPDTGELFF. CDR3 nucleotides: TGTGCCAGCAGCCCGGACACCGGGGAGCTGTTTTTT.